This TCR beta chain was observed in a study of shared clonotypes between healthy human individuals. This table comes from immunoSEQ multiplex PCR, and its TCRdb copy is limited to in-frame clones, with some not included. The table records 2 million to 2.5 million clones, roughly 96% of them present only once. Adult donors, all healthy and HIV-negative, had no recent acute infections or vaccinations. What was sequenced was naive CD4+ T cells sorted from blood. Subset of the sample: CD45RA+ positively selected. This TCR was sampled from a man aged 18 to 30 in good health.

The CDR3 sequence is CASSYRGGGERQPQHF. The CDR3 DNA reads TGTGCCAGCAGTTACCGGGGAGGGGGTGAGCGTCAGCCCCAGCATTTT. This chain links TRBV6-6 with TRBJ1-5; tentative D call: TRBD1 (6 bases). This CDR3 region has 16 residues. Trimming left V 2 bases short and J 6 bases short, with 17 bases between. Looked up from germline, CDR1 is MNHNY and CDR2 is SVGAGI (reference sequence).